This record covers a single TCR beta chain. There is no known antigen for this receptor. The library was built by means of the immunoSEQ multiplex PCR assay. For the multiplex PCR, a mixture combining 60 forward primers for TCR Vbeta segments and 13 reverse primers for TCR Jbeta segments was used. A multiplex PCR assay on genomic DNA amplified the CDR3 region of rearranged TCR beta genes. On the Illumina HiSeq System, the amplified TCR beta libraries were sequenced as 87-base-pair reads. Regarding the original processing steps: Across the 600 to 700 repertoires, a later analysis counted 78 million or so unique TCR beta chains, around 11 million of which were shared by at least two donors. To remove PCR and sequencing errors, raw reads were error-corrected and collapsed into unique sequences using a nearest-neighbor algorithm that merged closely related sequences. V, D and J gene segments were assigned by aligning CDR3 sequences to IMGT reference sequences. For a sequence to be retained, a match of at least six nucleotides was required to both a V gene segment and a J gene segment. Rearrangements were classified as productive when the CDR3 lacked stop codons and remained in frame with V and J, and all other rearrangements were classified as non-productive. CDR3 was defined according to IMGT convention as the region running from the second conserved V-encoded cysteine to the conserved J-encoded phenylalanine. The earlier analysis of approximately 500 of the donors excluded sequences that lacked an unambiguous match to a single V gene segment. An earlier analysis of over 450 of the donors classified V segments as functional when productive rearrangements were above 56.7% and as segregating when the standard deviation between donors was above 5%. A statistical classification framework was built for diagnosing cytomegalovirus status from the catalog of TCR beta chain sequences. In a later analysis, V and J genes were assigned by comparing TCR nucleotide sequences against IMGT/GENE-DB human TR gene sequences. A later analysis assigned CDR3 sequences and most-parsimonious VDJ recombination scenarios with the TCRdist pipeline. In a later analysis, each TCR beta chain was defined by its CDR3 amino acid sequence together with its V-gene family, and reads without a unique V-gene family were excluded. In a later analysis, nearly 600 highly shared, low-generation-probability nucleotide sequences were removed to address suspected cross-contamination and a sequencing artifact. In a later analysis, a clonal expansion index for each public chain was calculated from normalized within-repertoire ranks of inferred template counts. Generation probabilities in a later analysis came from a VDJ recombination model fitted to out-of-frame rearrangements, and those results were checked against IGoR. In a later analysis, hypergeometric tests were used to score TCR-TCR, TCR-HLA and TCR-CMV co-occurrence, with a repertoire-size bias correction applied to TCR pairs. A later analysis estimated false discovery rates by permuting HLA or CMV assignments 20 times. A later analysis grouped co-occurring TCRs with DBSCAN, adding TCRdist sequence similarity when clustering within HLA-allele-positive subsets. Repertoires with fewer than 30,000 or more than 120,000 public chains, plus five repertoires with anomalous nucleotide sharing, were excluded from co-occurrence clustering. In its TCRdb copy, this immuneACCESS table keeps in-frame sequences only and misses some clones. Where compared with another copy, unresolved V genes explain less than half of these, and the others have no known cause. Clone size and V and J calls were adopted from that table, with D and trimming inferred from the DNA. The table for this sample shows approximately 180,000 clones. The ten largest clonotypes hold 6.5% of the sample.

The data are from a study of cytomegalovirus exposure and HLA in healthy donors (dated by TCRdb to the late 2010s). Some background on the complete study: In an earlier analysis of approximately 640 of the donors, approximately 260 Gb of sequence data and 90 million to 130 million unique TCR beta sequences from roughly 190 million T cells were reported. An early release covering 550 to 700 HLA-typed donors comprised about 310 gigabases of sequencing data and 65 million to 100 million unique TCR sequences. Of the 300 to 450 genotyped donors, approximately 83% fell in the genetic ancestry cluster associated with self-reported Caucasian donors. The study aimed to test whether signatures of past pathogen exposure could be identified by cataloging public T cell receptors. The T cell repertoires of some 670 subjects were profiled by immunosequencing and related to cytomegalovirus serostatus. A separate validation cohort of 100 to 150 different subjects was used in addition to the roughly 670-subject first cohort. To predict cytomegalovirus infection status, the study combined high-throughput TCR immunosequencing, statistical association of individual TCRs with disease status, and machine learning. A later analysis re-examined previously published TCR beta repertoires from roughly 650 donors and added high-resolution HLA genotyping to investigate patterns of TCR occurrence. The later analysis used no new phenotypic data to find candidate immune exposures, relying instead on TCR beta sequences and their occurrence across donors. In an earlier analysis of roughly 540 of the donors, high-throughput TCR beta sequencing was used to judge whether each TCR beta V gene segment behaved as functional or pseudogenic. Donor age, sex, ethnicity and CMV serostatus were compiled together with the repertoire data. In a later genetic analysis, genome-wide SNP genotypes for about three fifths of the roughly 670 donors were used, and that subset was treated as a discovery cohort. All discovery cohort repertoires had been generated on a single sequencing platform. Class I and class II HLA loci were covered by the typing at four-digit resolution. Typing coverage differed by locus: A, B, C, DRB1 and DQB1 were typed in roughly 620-640 donors, DQA1 in 500 to 550, DPA1 in roughly 590, and DPB1 in about 450. Roughly 5 DR-DQ haplotypes were handled as single units for association and clustering because linkage in the cohort was strong. On average, 235,054 unique TCR beta nucleotide sequences were sequenced per donor among some 420 genotyped donors of the cohort, with around 19% of those sequences being non-productive. Results and caveats for the whole study, not just this receptor: The authors suggested that the approach could potentially be extended to other disease states and immunological phenotypes. Linkage disequilibrium might explain the correlated functional status among segregating V segments, but an unknown experimental factor could not be ruled out. Compared with equally common non-associated chains, HLA-associated TCR beta chains in a later analysis were more clonally expanded and had lower generation probabilities. At a false discovery rate of 0.05, a later analysis linked about 16,000 TCR beta sequences to specific HLA alleles. In an earlier analysis of fewer than 750 of the donors, most TCR beta V segments were observed in productive rearrangements about 87% or about 30% of the time, broadly matching IMGT annotations. The only immune exposure information available for the cohort was CMV serostatus. A few of the identified cytomegalovirus-associated TCR beta chains were confirmed in vitro to be specific for cytomegalovirus antigens. In a later analysis, the rate of TCR association differed among HLA loci, with DRB1 alleles having the most associated TCRs and HLA-C alleles having the fewest. Compared with the roughly 700-donor mean, donors in an Asian-associated ancestry cluster had fewer N-insertions in productive TCRs, according to a later genetic analysis. Because counts were too low, some 17 rarely observed V segments, including chromosome 9 orphons, were excluded from the earlier analysis of some 540 of the donors. V-gene and J-gene trimming of TCR beta chains was associated with a missense DCLRE1C variant in a later genetic analysis, and the association was replicated in an independent cohort. In a later analysis, several top co-occurrence clusters were reported to appear linked to parvovirus B19, influenza, CMV and Epstein-Barr virus. In this cohort, only TCR beta chains were sequenced, and detectable features were limited by the absence of alpha or paired-chain data. A later analysis found that most CMV-associated TCR beta chains appeared HLA-restricted, with HLA associations seemingly driven largely by CMV exposure. The study gave a list of under 200 TCR beta chains associated with cytomegalovirus. Assigning TCR associations to individual alleles was difficult when HLA alleles, especially DR and DQ, strongly co-occurred. The classifier was reported to diagnose cytomegalovirus status with high specificity and sensitivity in both the original cohort and the validation cohort. Because HLA typing was missing for some donors at each locus, association tests included only the typed subset. While some public TCRs were present in many individuals, most TCR sequences turned up only very rarely across donors. Some IMGT-functional V segments, including TRBV6-2 and TRBV6-3, could not be told apart with the 87-base-pair reads, so those segments were excluded. A further reported finding was that TCR beta sequences accurately predicted the HLA-A and HLA-B alleles for most subjects in the first cohort. The presence/absence analyses assumed that sequencing depth was roughly uniform across donors, and that assumption may not be true. A cluster of highly shared sequence variants was judged likely to be a technical artifact of the sequencing pipeline.

The cohort consisted of some 730 healthy bone marrow donors. Cohort members were all nominally healthy when sampled, although unrecorded immune exposures were likely present. The donor tested CMV seronegative and was one of the 352 seronegative cohort members. A peripheral blood sample was provided by each donor, and peripheral blood mononuclear cells were used for TCR beta sequencing. Genomic DNA extraction from the blood cell samples was performed with the Qiagen DNeasy Blood Extraction Kit. In the germline V gene, CDR1 corresponds to MDHEN and CDR2 to SYDVKM. Germline trimming: 4 bases from V, 5 bases from J; junction bases outside gene matches: 6. Spanning cysteine to phenylalanine, the CDR3 consists of 15 amino acids. Of all the DNA, just the CDR3 is kept, 45 bases in frame from base 1.

This TCR derives from a man aged 25-40 years in good health and CMV-seronegative. The chain couples TRBV28 to TRBJ1-5; TRBD1 matches 9 bases in the middle. Source material: PBMCs. The CDR3 has the sequence CASSSPGQGHQPQHF. The DNA is TGTGCCAGCAGTTCCCCGGGACAGGGTCATCAGCCCCAGCATTTT.